This T cell receptor beta chain is drawn from a study of T cell responses to AZD1222 COVID-19 vaccine. Overall study results and limits: After the peak T cell response, and only then, were repertoires sampled. Reports indicate that nearly half of spike-specific TCRs are directed at unmutated variant regions. Most donors were white British, females outnumbered males, and clonal diversity was possibly underestimated. Among vaccine-associated CD4 TCRs, coverage spanned spike, with dominance at 160-218 and 743-854.

V lost 5 bases and J lost 10; bases outside the gene matches: 7. Germline CDR1 SGHTA, CDR2 FQGTGA. CDR3 length: 15 amino acids. TCRdb's table, derived via immunoSEQ multiplex PCR, lists solely in-frame clones and lacks some. The table shows under 150,000 clones, with around 85% occurring only once. About this clone: Its cognate antigen is unknown.

J is TRBJ2-1 and V is TRBV7-3, with 14 bases matching TRBD2. The sequence was obtained from an adult who received the MenACWY meningococcal vaccine as a control. The sequenced sample was peripheral blood, obtained 28 days after the second dose of the MenACWY control vaccine. The CDR3 bases are TGTGCCAGCAGCCCGGGACTAGCGGGAGAAGGAGAGCAGTTCTTC. Translating it yields CASSPGLAGEGEQFF.